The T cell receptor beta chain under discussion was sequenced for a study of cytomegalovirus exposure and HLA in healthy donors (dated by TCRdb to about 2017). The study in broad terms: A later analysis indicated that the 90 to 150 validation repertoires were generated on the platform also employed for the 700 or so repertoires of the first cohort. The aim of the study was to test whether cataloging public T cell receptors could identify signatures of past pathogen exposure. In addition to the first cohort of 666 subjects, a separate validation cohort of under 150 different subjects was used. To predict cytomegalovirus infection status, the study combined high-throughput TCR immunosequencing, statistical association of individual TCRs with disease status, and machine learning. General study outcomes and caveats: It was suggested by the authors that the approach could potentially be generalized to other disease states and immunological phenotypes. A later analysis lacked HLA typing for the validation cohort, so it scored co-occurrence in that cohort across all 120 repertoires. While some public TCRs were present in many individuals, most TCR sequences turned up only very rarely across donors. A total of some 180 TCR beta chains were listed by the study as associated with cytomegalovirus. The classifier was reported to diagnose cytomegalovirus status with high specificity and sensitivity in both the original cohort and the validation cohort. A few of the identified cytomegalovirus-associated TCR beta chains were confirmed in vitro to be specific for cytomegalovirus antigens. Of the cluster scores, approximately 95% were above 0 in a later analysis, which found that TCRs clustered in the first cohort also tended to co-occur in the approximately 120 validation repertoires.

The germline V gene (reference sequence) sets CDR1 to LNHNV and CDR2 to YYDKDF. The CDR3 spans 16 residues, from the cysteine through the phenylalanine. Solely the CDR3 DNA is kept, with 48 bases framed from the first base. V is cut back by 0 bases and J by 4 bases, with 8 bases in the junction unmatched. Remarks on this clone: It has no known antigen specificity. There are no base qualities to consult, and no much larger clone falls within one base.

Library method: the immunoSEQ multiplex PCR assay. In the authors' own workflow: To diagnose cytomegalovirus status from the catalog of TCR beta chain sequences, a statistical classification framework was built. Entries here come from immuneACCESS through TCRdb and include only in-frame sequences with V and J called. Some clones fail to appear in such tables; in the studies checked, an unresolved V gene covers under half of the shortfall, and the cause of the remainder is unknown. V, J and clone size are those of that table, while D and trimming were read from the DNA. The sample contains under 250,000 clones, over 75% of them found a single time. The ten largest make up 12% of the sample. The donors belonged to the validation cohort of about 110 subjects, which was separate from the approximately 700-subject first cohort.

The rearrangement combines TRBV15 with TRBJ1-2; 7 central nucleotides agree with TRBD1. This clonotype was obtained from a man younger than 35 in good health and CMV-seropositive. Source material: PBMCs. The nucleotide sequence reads TGTGCCACCAGCAGAGAAGGGCAGGGGGGCCTCTATGGCTACACCTTC. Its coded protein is CATSREGQGGLYGYTF. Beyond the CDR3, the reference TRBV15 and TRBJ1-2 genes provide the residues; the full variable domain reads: DAMVIQNPRYQVTQFGKPVTLSCSQTLNHNVMYWYQQKSSQAPKLLFHYYDKDFNNEADTPDNFQSRRPNTSFCFLDIRSPGLGDTAMYLCATSREGQGGLYGYTFGSGTRLTVV.